Below are 22 T cell receptor beta chains sequenced from a single sample in a study of cytotoxic CD8 clonotypes in ibrutinib-treated CLL. TCRdb's copy holds only in-frame clones and misses some; the assay was immunoSEQ multiplex PCR. The table lists some 130,000 clones, around 93% of them singletons. The sample here was PBMCs, taken after 12 months of ibrutinib treatment. The receptors come from a human donor with chronic lymphocytic leukemia.

The chain recombines TRBV7-9 with TRBJ2-1, with TRBD2 matching 8 bases. The CDR3 loop spans 13 amino acids. CDR1 is SEHNR, CDR2 FQNEAQ, per germline (reference sequence). J gave up 1 base and V 11 bases, and 4 bases lay outside the gene matches. The CDR3 loop is CAGSGGSYNEQFF. The CDR3 nucleotides are TGTGCCGGAAGCGGGGGTTCCTACAATGAGCAGTTCTTC.

V usage is TRBV28 and J usage is TRBJ1-4; D is ambiguous. The V gene lost 10 bases and the J gene lost 5 bases, with 5 bases spanning the gap. CDR3 size: 10 residues. Per the germline V gene, CDR1 is MDHEN and CDR2 is SYDVKM. CDR3 sequence reads: CATANEKLFF. In DNA, the CDR3 is TGTGCCACCGCCAATGAAAAACTGTTTTTT.

The V call is TRBV15, the J call TRBJ1-5; D is unclear. Germline CDR1 LNHNV, CDR2 YYDKDF (reference sequence). V was trimmed by 0 bases and J by 4 bases, leaving 4 bases between them. The CDR3 has 13 residues. The CDR3 sequence is CATSREGNQPQHF. In DNA, the CDR3 is TGTGCCACCAGCAGAGAAGGGAATCAGCCCCAGCATTTT.

The chain has TRBV5-1 and TRBJ2-3, with D hard to call. CDR1 and CDR2 (germline): SGHRS, YFSETQ. Trimming left V 3 bases short and J 2 bases short, with 13 bases between. The CDR3 contains 15 residues. CDR3 nucleotides: TGCGCCAGCAGCTGGAATGAAGGGTACACAGATACGCAGTATTTT. This codes for CASSWNEGYTDTQYF. The whole variable domain, filled in from reference TRBV5-1 and TRBJ2-3, reads KAGVTQTPRYLIKTRGQQVTLSCSPISGHRSVSWYQQTPGQGLQFLFEYFSETQRNKGNFPGRFSGRQFSNSRSEMNVSTLELGDSALYLCASSWNEGYTDTQYFGPGTRLTVL.

V is TRBV14 and J is TRBJ2-1; 8 nucleotides agree with TRBD2. Germline CDR1 and CDR2: SGHDN and FVKESK. The V segment lost 4 bases and the J segment 7 bases; nucleotides outside the gene matches: 15. The CDR3 consists of 17 residues. The CDR3 bases are TGTGCCAGCAGCCCCGGGACTAGTACCAGAGCTGCGAATGAGCAGTTCTTC. Translated: CASSPGTSTRAANEQFF.

This chain connects TRBV2 to TRBJ2-1, with TRBD2 identical over 12 bases. Germline CDR1 SNHLY, CDR2 FYNNEI. V lost 4 bases to trimming and J lost 3 bases; unmatched junction nucleotides: 1. The CDR3 loop spans 15 amino acids. The CDR3 sequence: CASSGTSGNYNEQFF. For the CDR3, the DNA is TGTGCCAGCAGTGGGACTAGCGGGAACTACAATGAGCAGTTCTTC.

With regard to this clone: The junction shows a germline mismatch at one end, possibly a read error. The V and J genes are TRBV5-4 and TRBJ1-2; a weak D match, TRBD1 (6 bases). The CDR3 consists of 13 residues. In germline, CDR1 is SGHNT, CDR2 YYREEE (reference sequence). As DNA, the CDR3 is TGTGCCAGCAGCTCCTCTGGGACATCCGGAAGCTCCTTC. Translating gives CASSSSGTSGSSF.

The J gene is TRBJ2-7, the V gene TRBV18, with 10 bases matching TRBD2. V gave up 4 bases and J gave up 1 base; unmatched junction bases: 4. CDR1 and CDR2 from the germline V gene are KGHSH and LQKENI. This CDR3 spans 15 amino acids. CDR3 nucleotides: TGTGCCAGCTCACTCACTAGCGGGACTTCCTACGAGCAGTACTTC. It encodes CASSLTSGTSYEQYF. Full variable domain (outside the CDR3, taken from reference TRBV18 and TRBJ2-7): NAGVMQNPRHLVRRRGQEARLRCSPMKGHSHVYWYRQLPEEGLKFMVYLQKENIIDESGMPKERFSAEFPKEGPSILRIQQVVRGDSAAYFCASSLTSGTSYEQYFGPGTRLTVT.

V and J are TRBV5-4 and TRBJ1-2, with no clear D. Germline loops: CDR1 SGHNT, CDR2 YYREEE (reference sequence). This CDR3 is 14 amino acids long. The V gene lost 4 bases and the J gene lost 5 bases, with 15 bases spanning the gap. The CDR3 protein is CASSLVGPQYGYTF. CDR3 coding DNA: TGTGCCAGCAGCCTAGTAGGCCCCCAGTATGGCTACACCTTC. Using reference TRBV5-4 and TRBJ1-2 for the parts outside the CDR3, the full variable domain is ETGVTQSPTHLIKTRGQQVTLRCSSQSGHNTVSWYQQALGQGPQFIFQYYREEENGRGNFPPRFSGLQFPNYSSELNVNALELDDSALYLCASSLVGPQYGYTFGSGTRLTVV.

The chain has TRBV19 and TRBJ1-1; perhaps TRBD1 as D (5 bases). The CDR3 runs to 13 residues. The V end lost 7 bases, the J end lost 4 bases, and 13 bases lay between the germline ends. Germline assignment: CDR1 LNHDA and CDR2 SQIVND (reference sequence). CDR3 bases: TGTGCCAGTAAGAGGGGAGATGTCACTGAAGCTTTCTTT. Translating gives CASKRGDVTEAFF. The entire variable domain, with the rest obtained from reference TRBV19 and TRBJ1-1, is as follows: DGGITQSPKYLFRKEGQNVTLSCEQNLNHDAMYWYRQDPGQGLRLIYYSQIVNDFQKGDIAEGYSVSREKKESFPLTVTSAQKNPTAFYLCASKRGDVTEAFFGQGTRLTVV.

The chain recombines TRBV30 with TRBJ2-1, with 12 bases that match TRBD2. V lost 4 bases and J lost 12; bases outside the gene matches: 10. CDR1 is GTSNPN and CDR2 is SVGIG in the germline V gene (reference sequence). This CDR3 has 14 residues. This chain's CDR3 is CAWMNLAGGSRQFF. CDR3 bases: TGTGCCTGGATGAACCTAGCGGGAGGGTCGAGGCAGTTCTTC.

The rearrangement links TRBV6-6 to TRBJ2-5; tentatively, D is TRBD1 (5 bases). The CDR3 sequence is 11 residues long. The V gene's germline CDR1 is MNHNY and CDR2 SVGAGI (reference sequence). Trimming removed 6 bases from V and 7 bases from J, with 9 bases in between. DNA of the CDR3: TGTGCCAGCAGACAGGAAGGGACCCAGTACTTC. Translated, it gives CASRQEGTQYF.

The CDR3 region has the DNA TGTGCCAGCAGCGTAGGGACAGGGGTCAATCAGCCCCAGCATTTT. Translated, it gives CASSVGTGVNQPQHF. The J gene is TRBJ1-5, the V gene TRBV9; 9 bases line up with TRBD1. The V gene end was trimmed by 0 bases and the J gene end by 3 bases; junction bases not matched to a gene: 1. The germline V gene encodes CDR1 SGDLS and CDR2 YYNGEE. The CDR3 spans 15 residues.

The V and J genes are TRBV7-8 and TRBJ1-3; D not certain. Germline V gene lookup returns CDR1 SGHVS and CDR2 FQNEAQ. The CDR3 runs to 14 residues. The V end was cut by 5 bases, the J end by 0 bases, with 8 bases between. CDR3 coding DNA: TGTGCCAGCAGCACCGGGAGCTCTGGAAACACCATATATTTT. Its translation is CASSTGSSGNTIYF.

This clone was observed a few times. This chain uses TRBV28 with TRBJ2-2; D gene uncertain. Trimming stripped 10 bases from V and 3 bases from J, with 15 bases between. CDR3 length equals 14 residues. Germline CDR1 is MDHEN and CDR2 is SYDVKM. The CDR3 here is CAIAPSTDTGELFF. In nucleotides, the CDR3 is TGTGCCATCGCTCCTAGTACAGACACCGGGGAGCTGTTTTTT.

This clone was detected only once. The chain employs TRBV7-9 and TRBJ1-4, with D possibly being TRBD1 (6 bases). The CDR3 runs 16 residues. Trimming shortened V by 4 bases and J by 6 bases, and 18 bases separated the two germline ends. Germline CDR1 reads SEHNR; CDR2 reads FQNEAQ (reference sequence). The CDR3 DNA sequence: TGTGCCAGCAGCTCAGTCGGGGGGGCTTCGGATGAAAAACTGTTTTTT. This encodes CASSSVGGASDEKLFF.

The V and J genes are TRBV11-3 and TRBJ2-2; D call uncertain. The CDR3 loop spans 13 amino acids. From germline, CDR1 is SGHNT and CDR2 YENEEA. Between the trimmed V and J ends, which lost 3 bases and 4 bases, there was a span of 6 bases. CDR3 sequence: CASSFERTGELFF. CDR3 bases: TGTGCCAGCAGCTTCGAGCGCACCGGGGAGCTGTTTTTT.

This chain connects TRBV2 to TRBJ2-1, with a weak D call TRBD2 (6 bases). Trimming pared 7 bases from V and 5 bases from J, leaving 15 bases between. CDR3 length: 14 amino acids. CDR1 SNHLY and CDR2 FYNNEI come from the germline V gene. The CDR3 here is CASTIAERDNEQFF. The CDR3 DNA follows: TGTGCCAGCACCATAGCGGAGCGGGACAATGAGCAGTTCTTC.

V and J are TRBV14 and TRBJ2-7; D is ambiguous. The germline V and J ends were trimmed by 4 bases and 0 bases, with 10 bases remaining between them. This CDR3 has 14 amino acids. Germline assignment: CDR1 SGHDN and CDR2 FVKESK. CDR3 sequence reads: CASSPEQFSYEQYF. CDR3 coding DNA: TGTGCCAGCAGCCCAGAGCAGTTCTCCTACGAGCAGTACTTC.

The chain combines TRBV5-5 with TRBJ2-7; TRBD2 matches 8 bases. CDR1 and CDR2 from the germline V gene are SGHKS and YYEKEE (reference sequence). CDR3 length: 15 residues. J lost 3 bases, V lost 2 bases, and 7 bases had no gene match. In nucleotides, the CDR3 is TGTGCCAGCAGCTTACCGGGACTAGTGAACTACGAGCAGTACTTC. It codes for CASSLPGLVNYEQYF.

This chain connects TRBV7-9 to TRBJ1-2; 7 nucleotides align to TRBD1. Looked up from germline, CDR1 is SEHNR and CDR2 is FQNEAQ (reference sequence). V lost 4 bases to trimming and J lost 6 bases; unmatched junction nucleotides: 11. The CDR3 covers 15 residues. This CDR3 reads CASSSADRESNGYTF. CDR3 nucleotides: TGTGCCAGCAGCTCCGCCGACAGGGAGTCTAATGGCTACACCTTC.

The chain recombines TRBV6-1 with TRBJ1-1, with TRBD1 as a possible D gene (6 bases). The CDR3 is 17 residues long. Germline CDR1 reads MNHNS; CDR2 reads SASEGT. Trimming stripped 4 bases from V and 5 bases from J, with 23 bases between. The CDR3, as DNA: TGTGCCAGCAGTGGTGGGGTCTACAGGGACGAAGGAACTGAAGCTTTCTTT. Translated: CASSGGVYRDEGTEAFF.